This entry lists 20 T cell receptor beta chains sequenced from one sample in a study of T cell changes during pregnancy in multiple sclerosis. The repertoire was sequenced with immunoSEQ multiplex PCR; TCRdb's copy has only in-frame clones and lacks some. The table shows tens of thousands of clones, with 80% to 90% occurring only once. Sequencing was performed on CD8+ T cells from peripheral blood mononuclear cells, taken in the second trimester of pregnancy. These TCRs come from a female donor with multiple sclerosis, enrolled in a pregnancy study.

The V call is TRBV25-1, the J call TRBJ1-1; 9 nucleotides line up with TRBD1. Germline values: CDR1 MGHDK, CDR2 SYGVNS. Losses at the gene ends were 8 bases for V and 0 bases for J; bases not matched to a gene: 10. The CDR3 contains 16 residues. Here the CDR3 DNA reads TGTGCCAGCGCCGGAGTACAGGGGGCGGTGAACACTGAAGCTTTCTTT. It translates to CASAGVQGAVNTEAFF. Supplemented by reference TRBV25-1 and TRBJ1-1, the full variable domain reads EADIYQTPRYLVIGTGKKITLECSQTMGHDKMYWYQQDPGMELHLIHYSYGVNSTEKGDLSSESTVSRIRTEHFPLTLESARPSHTSQYLCASAGVQGAVNTEAFFGQGTRLTVV.

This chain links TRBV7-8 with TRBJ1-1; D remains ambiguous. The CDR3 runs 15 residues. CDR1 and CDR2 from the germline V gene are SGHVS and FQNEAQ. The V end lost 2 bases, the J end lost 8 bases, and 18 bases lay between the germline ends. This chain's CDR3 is CASSLYIDKPAEAFF. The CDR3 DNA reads TGTGCCAGCAGCTTATACATAGACAAACCCGCCGAAGCTTTCTTT.

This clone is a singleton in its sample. The CDR3 region has the DNA TGTGCCACCCAAAACAGGGAGCTAGACGTAAAACTGTTTTTT. It translates to CATQNRELDVKLFF. The chain combines TRBV28 with TRBJ1-4; the D gene is possibly TRBD1 (6 bases). Trimming pared 10 bases from V and 10 bases from J, leaving 22 bases between. The length of the CDR3 is 14 residues. Germline V lookup: CDR1 MDHEN, CDR2 SYDVKM.

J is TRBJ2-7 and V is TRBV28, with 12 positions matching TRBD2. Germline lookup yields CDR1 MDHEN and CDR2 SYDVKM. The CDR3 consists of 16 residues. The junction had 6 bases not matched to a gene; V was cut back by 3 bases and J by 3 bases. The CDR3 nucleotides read TGTGCCAGCAGTTTGCCCCTAGCGGGAGGGAGCTACGAGCAGTACTTC. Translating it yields CASSLPLAGGSYEQYF. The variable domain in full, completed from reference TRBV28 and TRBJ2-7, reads DVKVTQSSRYLVKRTGEKVFLECVQDMDHENMFWYRQDPGLGLRLIYFSYDVKMKEKGDIPEGYSVSREKKERFSLILESASTNQTSMYLCASSLPLAGGSYEQYFGPGTRLTVT.

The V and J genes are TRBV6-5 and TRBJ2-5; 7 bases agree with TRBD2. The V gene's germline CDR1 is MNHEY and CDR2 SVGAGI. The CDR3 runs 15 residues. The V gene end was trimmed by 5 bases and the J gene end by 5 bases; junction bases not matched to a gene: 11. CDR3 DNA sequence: TGTGCCAGCAGTCAGGAGGGAGGGGCGCGGGAGACCCAGTACTTC. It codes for CASSQEGGARETQYF.

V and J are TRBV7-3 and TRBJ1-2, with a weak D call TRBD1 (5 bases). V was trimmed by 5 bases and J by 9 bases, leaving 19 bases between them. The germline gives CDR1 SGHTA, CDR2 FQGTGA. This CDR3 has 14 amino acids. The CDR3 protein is CASSRLAGIFCYTF. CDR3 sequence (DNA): TGTGCCAGCAGCCGCCTGGCAGGGATTTTCTGCTACACCTTC.

CDR3 sequence (DNA): TGCGCCAGCAGCCAAGATCCGGGGGGCCTTTACAATGAGCAGTTCTTC. Its protein product is CASSQDPGGLYNEQFF. The gene calls are TRBV4-3 and TRBJ2-1; D might be TRBD2 (7 bases). The CDR3 is made up of 16 amino acids. Germline loops: CDR1 LGHNA, CDR2 YSLEER. V lost 0 bases and J 4 bases, leaving 13 bases between the germline ends.

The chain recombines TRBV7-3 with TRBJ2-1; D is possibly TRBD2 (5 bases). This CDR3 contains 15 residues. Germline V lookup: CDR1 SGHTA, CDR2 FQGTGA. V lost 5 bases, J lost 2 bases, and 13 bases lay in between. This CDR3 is CASSPQLGPYNEQFF. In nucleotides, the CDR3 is TGTGCCAGCAGCCCTCAACTAGGCCCCTACAATGAGCAGTTCTTC.

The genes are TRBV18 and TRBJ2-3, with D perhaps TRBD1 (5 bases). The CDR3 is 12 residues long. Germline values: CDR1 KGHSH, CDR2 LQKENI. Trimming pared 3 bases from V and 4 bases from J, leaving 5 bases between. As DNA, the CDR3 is TGTGCCAGCTCACCGACAGCAGATACGCAGTATTTT. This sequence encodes CASSPTADTQYF.

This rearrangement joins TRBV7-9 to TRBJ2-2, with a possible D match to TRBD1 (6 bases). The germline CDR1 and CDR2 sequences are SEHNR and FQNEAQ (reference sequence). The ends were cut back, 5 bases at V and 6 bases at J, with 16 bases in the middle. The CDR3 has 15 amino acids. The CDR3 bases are TGTGCCAGCAGCCGGACAGTTCAGGTGTCCGGGGAGCTGTTTTTT. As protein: CASSRTVQVSGELFF. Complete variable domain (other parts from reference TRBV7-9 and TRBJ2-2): DTGVSQNPRHKITKRGQNVTFRCDPISEHNRLYWYRQTLGQGPEFLTYFQNEAQLEKSRLLSDRFSAERPKGSFSTLEIQRTEQGDSAMYLCASSRTVQVSGELFFGEGSRLTVL.

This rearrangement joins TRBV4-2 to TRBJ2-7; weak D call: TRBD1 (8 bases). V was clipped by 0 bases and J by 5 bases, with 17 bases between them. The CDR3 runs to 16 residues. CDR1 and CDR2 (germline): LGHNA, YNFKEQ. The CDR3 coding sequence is TGTGCCAGCAGCCAAGAGGTAACAGGGGGGGCGGACGAGCAGTACTTC. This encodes CASSQEVTGGADEQYF.

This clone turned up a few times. The CDR3 coding sequence is TGCGCCAGCAGCTGGGGGGTATTCTACGAGCAGTACTTC. As protein: CASSWGVFYEQYF. The chain has TRBV5-1 and TRBJ2-7, with D perhaps matching TRBD2 (6 bases). V was clipped by 3 bases and J by 3 bases, with 10 bases between them. CDR3 size: 13 residues. Germline V gives CDR1 SGHRS, CDR2 YFSETQ.

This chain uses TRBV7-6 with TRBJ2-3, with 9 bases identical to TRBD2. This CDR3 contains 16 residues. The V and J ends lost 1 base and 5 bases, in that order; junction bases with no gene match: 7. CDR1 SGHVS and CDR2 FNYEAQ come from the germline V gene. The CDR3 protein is CASSLVGSGGGDTQYF. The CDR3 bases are TGTGCCAGCAGCTTAGTAGGTAGCGGGGGCGGAGATACGCAGTATTTT.

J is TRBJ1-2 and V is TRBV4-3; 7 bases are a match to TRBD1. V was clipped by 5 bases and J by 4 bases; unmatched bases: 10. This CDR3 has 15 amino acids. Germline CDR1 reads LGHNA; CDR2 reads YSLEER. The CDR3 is CASSIQQGISYGYTF. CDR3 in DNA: TGCGCCAGCAGCATACAACAGGGGATAAGCTATGGCTACACCTTC.

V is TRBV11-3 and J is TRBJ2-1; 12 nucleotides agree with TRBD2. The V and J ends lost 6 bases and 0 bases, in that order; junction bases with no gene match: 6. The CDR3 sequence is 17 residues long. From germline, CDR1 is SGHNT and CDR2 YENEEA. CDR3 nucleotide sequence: TGTGCCAGCAGGAACCCTAGCGGGGGGGTCTCCTACAATGAGCAGTTCTTC. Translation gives CASRNPSGGVSYNEQFF.

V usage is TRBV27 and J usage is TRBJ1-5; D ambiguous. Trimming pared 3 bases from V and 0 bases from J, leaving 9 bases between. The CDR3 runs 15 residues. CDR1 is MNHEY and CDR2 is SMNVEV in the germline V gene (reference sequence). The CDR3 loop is CASSFSAYSNQPQHF. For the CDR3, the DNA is TGTGCCAGCAGTTTCAGCGCCTATAGCAATCAGCCCCAGCATTTT.

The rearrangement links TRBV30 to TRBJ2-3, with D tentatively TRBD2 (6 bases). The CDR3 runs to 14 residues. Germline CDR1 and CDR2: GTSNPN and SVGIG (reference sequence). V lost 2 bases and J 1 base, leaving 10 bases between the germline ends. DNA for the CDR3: TGTGCCTGGAGTAACGGGGGAGGCACAGATACGCAGTATTTT. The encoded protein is CAWSNGGGTDTQYF.

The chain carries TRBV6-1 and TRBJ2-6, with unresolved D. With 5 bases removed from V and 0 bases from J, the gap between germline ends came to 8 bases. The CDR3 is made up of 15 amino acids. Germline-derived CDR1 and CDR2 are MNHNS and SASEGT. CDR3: CASSTQDSGANVLTF. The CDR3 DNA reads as TGTGCCAGCAGTACGCAGGACTCTGGGGCCAACGTCCTGACTTTC.

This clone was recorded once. This CDR3 reads CASSLRQGGQQETQYF. Written as DNA, the CDR3 is TGTGCCAGCAGTTTAAGGCAAGGAGGACAGCAAGAGACCCAGTACTTC. The V and J genes are TRBV28 and TRBJ2-5; possible D gene TRBD1, 6 bases. Trimming left V 2 bases short and J 2 bases short, with 15 bases between. The CDR3 runs 16 residues. Germline lookup yields CDR1 MDHEN and CDR2 SYDVKM.

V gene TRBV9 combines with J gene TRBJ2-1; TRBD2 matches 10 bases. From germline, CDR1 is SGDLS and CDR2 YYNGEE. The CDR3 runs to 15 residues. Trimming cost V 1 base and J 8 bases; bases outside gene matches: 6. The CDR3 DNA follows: TGTGCCAGCAGCGTAAGCGGGAGGGCCATCGATGAGCAGTTCTTC. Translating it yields CASSVSGRAIDEQFF.